This T cell receptor (beta chain) came from a study of cytomegalovirus exposure and HLA in healthy donors. A word on this clone: Its antigen is unknown.

Primers: 60 Vbeta forward and 13 Jbeta reverse. Assay used: immunoSEQ multiplex PCR; TCRdb lists only in-frame clones, some missing. The data contain about 150,000 clones, around 84% of them singletons. Despite likely unrecorded immune exposures, the donors were nominally healthy at the time of sampling. The CDR3 consists of 17 residues. Per the germline V gene, CDR1 is MGHDK and CDR2 is SYGVNS. V dropped 8 bases and J dropped 4; count of bases not matched to a gene: 9. General study points: Researchers reported that a few CMV-associated chains were confirmed in vitro as CMV antigen-specific. In a later analysis, at a false discovery rate of 0.05, 15,000 to 20,000 TCR beta sequences were associated with HLA alleles.

This receptor was taken from a young man in good health and CMV-seronegative. Material: PBMCs. The V gene is TRBV25-1, the J gene TRBJ2-3; 16 bases line up with TRBD2. This CDR3 is CASGIGTSGGAPDTQYF. In nucleotides, the CDR3 is TGTGCCAGCGGAATTGGGACTAGCGGGGGGGCCCCAGATACGCAGTATTTT. Looking up the rest from reference TRBV25-1 and TRBJ2-3 gives the full variable domain: EADIYQTPRYLVIGTGKKITLECSQTMGHDKMYWYQQDPGMELHLIHYSYGVNSTEKGDLSSESTVSRIRTEHFPLTLESARPSHTSQYLCASGIGTSGGAPDTQYFGPGTRLTVL.